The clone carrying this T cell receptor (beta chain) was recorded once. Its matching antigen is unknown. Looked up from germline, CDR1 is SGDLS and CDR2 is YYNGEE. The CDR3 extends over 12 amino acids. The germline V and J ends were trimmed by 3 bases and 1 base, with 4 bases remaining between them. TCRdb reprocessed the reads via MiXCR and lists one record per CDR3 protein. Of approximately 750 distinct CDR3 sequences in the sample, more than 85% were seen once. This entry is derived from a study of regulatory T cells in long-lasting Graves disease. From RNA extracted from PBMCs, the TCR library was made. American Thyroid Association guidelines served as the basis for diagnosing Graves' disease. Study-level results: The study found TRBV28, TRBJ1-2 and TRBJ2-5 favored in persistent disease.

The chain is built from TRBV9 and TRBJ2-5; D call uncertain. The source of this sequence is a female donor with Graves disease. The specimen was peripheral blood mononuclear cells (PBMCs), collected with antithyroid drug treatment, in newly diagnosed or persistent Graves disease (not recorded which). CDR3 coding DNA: TGTGCCAGCAGCGGATCCCAAGAGACCCAGTACTTC. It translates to CASSGSQETQYF.